Sequencing of this TCR beta chain was carried out in a study of shared clonotypes between healthy human individuals (dated by TCRdb to 2019 to 2021). As for the study more broadly: The cohort included a few men and two women between 18 and 49 years of age. For each donor, CD4 naive and CD4 memory were each given three plates, CD8 naive was given two plates, and CD8 memory was given one plate. To estimate repertoire size and how much clonotypes are shared between individuals, the study performed deep sequencing of blood TCR repertoires from 4 to 6 healthy adults. Libraries were prepared and TCR repertoires were sequenced by different laboratories using diverse techniques, in order to increase sequencing depth and limit assay-specific biases. Leukapheresis yielded between about 0.9 and 9.5 billion PBMCs per donor.

CD8 naive samples consisted of CD45RO-negative cells that were positively selected for CCR7, yielding a CD45RA+CCR7+ population without TemRA cells. Healthy HIV-negative adults with no recently reported acute infections or vaccinations were included as donors. All donors were Caucasian adults living in Nashville, Tennessee, USA. Blood was collected by leukapheresis, and PBMCs were isolated by Ficoll-Histopaque density gradient centrifugation and then cryopreserved in liquid nitrogen vapor phase. Purity and quantity of every magnetically sorted T cell population were checked by analytical flow cytometry. Genomic DNA was isolated from every sorted fraction and measured by UV absorbance on a Nanodrop 2000c. Here is what the overall study found, with its caveats: Because the study included only a small number of donors, the genetic and exposure-history diversity represented was limited. Clonotypes shared by all four sorted-subset donors showed higher generation probabilities than non-shared clonotypes. Sampling was restricted to blood, and TCR repertoires in tissue are likely to differ from TCR repertoires in blood. Pairwise subsampling led to the expectation that sequencing depth would affect the degree of clonotype sharing among donors. Incomplete sequencing was indicated by rarefaction of sorted-subset datasets, despite the large sequencing depth. Around 5.4% of naive CD4, roughly 3.6% of naive CD8, 2.3% of memory CD4, and less than 0.45% of memory CD8 clonotypes were shared across a few donors. Larger estimated clonotype richness was generally found for naive subsets than for memory subsets.

The sample holds a few counts of this clone. The clone's antigen remains unknown. The record has no base qualities; no much larger clone is one base away. Distinct nucleotide sequences in the sample also encode this CDR3. For CDR1 and CDR2, the germline V gene lists SGHDT and YYEEEE. The CDR3, cysteine through phenylalanine, is 12 amino acids long. The CDR3 DNA has 36 bases and is translated from base 1. V loses 0 bases of germline sequence and J loses 7 bases, and the interval between the two ends is 5 bases. TCR CDR3 regions were amplified from genomic DNA by multiplex PCR using the deep immunoSEQ assay. Extracted genomic DNA from each cell subset was spread evenly across all wells of several immunoSEQ 96-well plates, with each plate serving as a replicate. For sorted subsets, about 210 ng of genomic DNA, equivalent to around 29,000 T cell genomes, went into each replicate PCR. Purified libraries were quantified with a Qubit 3.0 fluorometer, sized on a Bioanalyzer 2100, and re-quantified with the KAPA Library Quantification kit. Every immunoSEQ 96-well plate was sequenced on a separate single-read 150-cycle Illumina NextSeq 550 flow cell. Per the authors' processing: Because only junctional sequences without quality scores were contained in the immunoSEQ output, filtering matching that applied to full-length reads could not be performed. To assign V/J genes and CDR3, sequences were annotated using PyIR, a Python wrapper for IgBLAST v1.9, with IMGT germline references. Reads were removed for weak V/J assignments (E-value above 1e-6), missing CDR3, stop codons, out-of-frame junctions, or ambiguous translated residues. A V3J clonotype was defined by an identical inferred V gene, J gene, and CDR3 amino acid sequence. Percentage overlap between repertoires was calculated by dividing the number of shared unique clonotypes by the size of the smaller repertoire. RTK rarefaction, the Chao1 estimator, and Recon v2.1 estimates of unobserved clonotypes were used to assess repertoire richness. For all TCRbeta clonotypes obtained by the gDNA method from a handful of donors, generation probabilities were computed with OLGA. This immuneACCESS table, as held by TCRdb, lists in-frame sequences with V and J called but not all clones. Of the missing ones, under half trace to an unresolved V gene in checked studies; the others have no known cause. V, J and clone size are those of that table, while D and trimming were read from the DNA. The sample includes under 700,000 clones, with approximately 95% observed a single time. The top ten clones comprise around 0.12% of the sample.

Source material: naive CD8+ T cells sorted from blood. In light of the paper, this sample's cell subset or site label describes: CD45RA+CCR7+. This sequence uses TRBV5-6 and TRBJ2-1; the D gene remains uncertain. The receptor's source is a woman under 40 in good health. The CDR3 in this case is CASSLAGNEQFF. Here is the DNA: TGTGCCAGCAGCTTGGCCGGGAATGAGCAGTTCTTC. The reference TRBV5-6 and TRBJ2-1 proteins fill in what lies around the CDR3, so the full variable domain reads DAGVTQSPTHLIKTRGQQVTLRCSPKSGHDTVSWYQQALGQGPQFIFQYYEEEERQRGNFPDRFSGHQFPNYSSELNVNALLLGDSALYLCASSLAGNEQFFGPGTRLTVL.